Listed below are T cell receptor beta chains from one sample, sequenced in a study of T cell responses to AZD1222 COVID-19 vaccine. Assay: immunoSEQ multiplex PCR; the TCRdb copy retains only in-frame clones and omits some. The table records around 270,000 clones, around 93% of them present only once. The sample was peripheral blood, taken 28 days after the second AZD1222 dose. These receptors were collected from an adult who received the AZD1222 COVID-19 vaccine. Each CDR3 is given without its conserved first and last residue. Clone size appears in some rows only: once, few, many, or a class for an expanded clone.

TRBJ2-7 | once | TRBV2 | ASSALGQGEQY
TRBJ2-3 | . | TRBV12-3/TRBV12-4 | ASNRQYTDTQY
TRBJ1-2 | . | TRBV4-2 | ASSQLWTEKYGYT
TRBJ1-5 | . | TRBV18 | ASSLASDNQPQH
TRBJ1-6 | . | TRBV28 | ASSLPGQINSPLH
TRBJ1-5 | . | TRBV23-1 | ASSQGPGEANQPQH
TRBJ2-1 | . | TRBV11-1 | ASSTGPYNEQF
TRBJ2-7 | . | TRBV6-1 | ASSEAGLSSYEQY
TRBJ1-3 | . | TRBV19 | ASRRSSGNTIY
TRBJ1-1 | . | TRBV6-2/TRBV6-3 | ASSLNRVNTEAF
TRBJ2-7 | . | TRBV7-8 | ASSLDKGSYEQY
TRBJ2-1 | . | TRBV6-2/TRBV6-3 | ASSDPLVSGRGSYNEQF
TRBJ2-2 | . | TRBV4-1 | ASATGPLNTGELF